The 2 T cell receptor beta chains reported below all come from one sample, sequenced in a study of cytomegalovirus exposure and HLA in healthy donors. With 60 Vbeta and 13 Jbeta primers, the PCR was carried out. The assay was immunoSEQ multiplex PCR, and TCRdb's table has in-frame clones only and misses some. The data contain approximately 200,000 clones, roughly 80% of them singletons. Sequenced: PBMCs. Every receptor here comes from a woman aged 25-40 years in good health and CMV-seropositive.

Here the CDR3 DNA reads TGTGCCAGCAGTGAATACCCAGGGGCGCCGTATGAGCAGTTCTTC. As protein: CASSEYPGAPYEQFF. The chain has TRBV25-1 and TRBJ2-1, with D tentatively TRBD1 (6 bases). Trimming removed 0 bases from V and 8 bases from J, with 14 bases in between. CDR1 is MGHDK, CDR2 SYGVNS, per germline. The CDR3 is 15 amino acids.

CDR3 sequence (DNA): TGTGCCAGCTCACAAGGGACAGGTCATAATTCACCCCTCCACTTT. Its translation is CASSQGTGHNSPLHF. The chain employs TRBV18 and TRBJ1-6, with 8 positions matching TRBD1. The CDR3 totals 15 residues. The V and J ends lost 4 bases and 5 bases, in that order; junction bases with no gene match: 4. Germline CDR1 and CDR2: KGHSH and LQKENI.